This passage covers 9 T cell receptor beta chains from one sample sequenced in a study of T cell responses to AZD1222 COVID-19 vaccine. Profiled with immunoSEQ multiplex PCR; TCRdb holds only in-frame clones, not every one. Here the sample spans about 180,000 clones, roughly 94% being singletons. Material: peripheral blood, obtained 28 days after the second AZD1222 dose. These receptor sequences come from an adult who received the AZD1222 COVID-19 vaccine.

The chain combines TRBV5-1 with TRBJ1-2; tentative D call: TRBD1 (6 bases). CDR1 and CDR2 (germline): SGHRS, YFSETQ. Trimming took 4 bases from V and 0 from J, leaving 13 bases between them. The CDR3 spans 15 residues. As DNA, the CDR3 is TGCGCCAGCAGCCAACTGACAGGCTCTAACTATGGCTACACCTTC. It is translated as CASSQLTGSNYGYTF.

J is TRBJ2-1 and V is TRBV7-9, with 14 bases aligning to TRBD2. V was clipped by 5 bases and J by 9 bases; unmatched bases: 6. The CDR3 runs to 15 residues. Germline assignment: CDR1 SEHNR and CDR2 FQNEAQ (reference sequence). The CDR3 reads CASSPGLAGEGEQFF. The CDR3 DNA sequence: TGTGCCAGCAGCCCGGGACTAGCGGGAGAGGGTGAGCAGTTCTTC. Based on the CDR3 plus reference TRBV7-9 and TRBJ2-1, the full variable domain is DTGVSQNPRHKITKRGQNVTFRCDPISEHNRLYWYRQTLGQGPEFLTYFQNEAQLEKSRLLSDRFSAERPKGSFSTLEIQRTEQGDSAMYLCASSPGLAGEGEQFFGPGTRLTVL.

This chain links TRBV11-3 with TRBJ2-5, with 8 bases lining up with TRBD2. Germline CDR1 SGHNT, CDR2 YENEEA. This CDR3 comprises 14 residues. J lost 4 bases, V lost 4 bases, and 5 bases had no gene match. The DNA for the CDR3 is TGTGCCAGCAGCTACAGCGGGGGAGTAGAGACCCAGTACTTC. Its protein product is CASSYSGGVETQYF.

This chain joins TRBV7-9 and TRBJ2-5, with no clear D. V shed 5 bases and J shed 1 base, with 11 bases lying between them. The CDR3 has 14 amino acids. CDR1 SEHNR and CDR2 FQNEAQ come from the germline V gene (reference sequence). The CDR3 reads CASSPTTGQETQYF. CDR3 nucleotides: TGTGCCAGCAGCCCCACGACGGGCCAAGAGACCCAGTACTTC.

The genes are TRBV7-9 and TRBJ2-1, with a weak D call TRBD2 (5 bases). Germline lookup yields CDR1 SEHNR and CDR2 FQNEAQ (reference sequence). Trimming removed 4 bases from V and 8 bases from J, with 9 bases in between. This CDR3 is built from 12 residues. The CDR3: CASSSAEDEQFF. The CDR3 DNA is TGTGCCAGCAGCTCAGCGGAGGATGAGCAGTTCTTC.

In this sample, this clone turned up once. The V and J genes are TRBV5-5 and TRBJ2-5; D unresolved. The CDR3 runs to 11 residues. Germline loops: CDR1 SGHKS, CDR2 YYEKEE (reference sequence). V was shortened by 1 base and J by 5 bases, with 3 bases between the two germline ends. CDR3 sequence reads: CASSLMETQYF. CDR3 nucleotide sequence: TGTGCCAGCAGCTTGATGGAGACCCAGTACTTC.

The rearrangement links TRBV28 to TRBJ1-1; 7 positions agree with TRBD1. V was pared by 6 bases and J by 0 bases, with 7 bases of the junction left unmatched. This CDR3 spans 15 amino acids. The germline V gene encodes CDR1 MDHEN and CDR2 SYDVKM. CDR3 DNA: TGTGCCAGCAGCCGACCCCAGGGGGTGAACACTGAAGCTTTCTTT. Translation gives CASSRPQGVNTEAFF.

The V gene is TRBV2, the J gene TRBJ1-1; 7 nucleotides match TRBD1. Germline V gives CDR1 SNHLY, CDR2 FYNNEI. This CDR3 spans 18 amino acids. After removal of 4 bases from V and 0 bases from J, the junction contained 14 bases not matched to a gene. The CDR3 DNA reads as TGTGCCAGCAGTGCTCTCGATTTGGGACAGAGCTTGAACACTGAAGCTTTCTTT. This codes for CASSALDLGQSLNTEAFF.

The rearrangement links TRBV7-6 to TRBJ1-1; TRBD1 matches 9 bases. Germline V CDR1 and CDR2: SGHVS, FNYEAQ. Unmatched junction bases numbered 23, after V lost 5 bases and J lost 4 bases. This CDR3 spans 20 amino acids. The CDR3 nucleotides read TGTGCCAGCAGCCCCGGAACCGTTTTCGACAGGGGGTATCAGAGCACTGAAGCTTTCTTT. It translates to CASSPGTVFDRGYQSTEAFF.